This T cell receptor beta chain emerged from a study of blood T cell repertoires in COVID-19. Under the authors' procedure: Estimation of nucleated cell counts was performed using reference gene primer amplification. TCRdb's table, derived via immunoSEQ multiplex PCR, lists solely in-frame clones and lacks some. D and trimming come from the DNA, and the V and J calls and clone size come from that table. The profile shows about 62,000 clones, roughly 92% of them singletons. This clone was observed once. The receptor was isolated from a human donor in a cohort sampled during active COVID-19. Sequencing was performed on peripheral blood.

This CDR3 reads CASSLSRGYEQYF. The CDR3 nucleotides read TGTGCCAGCAGCTTATCTAGGGGCTACGAGCAGTACTTC. V and J are TRBV7-3 and TRBJ2-7; perhaps TRBD1 as D (5 bases). This CDR3 has 13 amino acids. Germline CDR1 is SGHTA and CDR2 is FQGTGA. Trimming removed 2 bases from V and 3 bases from J, with 8 bases in between.